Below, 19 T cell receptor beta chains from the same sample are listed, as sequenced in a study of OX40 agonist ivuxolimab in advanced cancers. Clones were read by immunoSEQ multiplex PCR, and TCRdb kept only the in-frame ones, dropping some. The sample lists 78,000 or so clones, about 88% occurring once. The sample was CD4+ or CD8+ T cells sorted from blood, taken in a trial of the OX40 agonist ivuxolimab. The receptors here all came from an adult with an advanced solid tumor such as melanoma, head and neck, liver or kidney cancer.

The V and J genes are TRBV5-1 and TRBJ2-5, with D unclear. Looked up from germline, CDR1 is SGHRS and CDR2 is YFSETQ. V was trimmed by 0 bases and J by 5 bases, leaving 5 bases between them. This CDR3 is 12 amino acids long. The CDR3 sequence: CASSLVGETQYF. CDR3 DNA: TGCGCCAGCAGCTTGGTAGGCGAGACCCAGTACTTC.

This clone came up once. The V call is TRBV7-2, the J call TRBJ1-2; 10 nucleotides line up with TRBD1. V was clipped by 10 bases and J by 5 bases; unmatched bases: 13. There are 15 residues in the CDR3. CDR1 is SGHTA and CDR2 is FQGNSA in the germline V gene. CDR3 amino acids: CANTRRDRGGYGYTF. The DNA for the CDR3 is TGTGCCAACACCCGCCGGGACAGGGGTGGGTATGGCTACACCTTC.

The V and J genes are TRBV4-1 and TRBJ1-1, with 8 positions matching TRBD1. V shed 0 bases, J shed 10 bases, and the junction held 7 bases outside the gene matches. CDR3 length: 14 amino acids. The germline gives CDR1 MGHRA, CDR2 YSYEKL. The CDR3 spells CASSQEGRGQRAFF. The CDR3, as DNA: TGCGCCAGCAGCCAAGAGGGCAGGGGGCAAAGAGCTTTCTTT.

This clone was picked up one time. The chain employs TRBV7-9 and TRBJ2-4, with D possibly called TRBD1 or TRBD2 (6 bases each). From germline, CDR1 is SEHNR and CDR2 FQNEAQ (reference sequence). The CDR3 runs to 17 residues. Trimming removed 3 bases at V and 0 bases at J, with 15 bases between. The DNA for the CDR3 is TGTGCCAGCAGCTTGGTGACAGGAGGGTTAGCCAAAAACATTCAGTACTTC. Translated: CASSLVTGGLAKNIQYF.

The CDR3 nucleotides read TGTGCCAGCAGCTTATTGGTGGCCGGGGGTGAGCAGTTCTTC. Translation: CASSLLVAGGEQFF. V gene TRBV7-3 combines with J gene TRBJ2-1, with TRBD2 as a possible D gene (6 bases). In germline, CDR1 is SGHTA, CDR2 FQGTGA. CDR3 size: 14 residues. V lost 2 bases and J 9 bases, leaving 14 bases between the germline ends.

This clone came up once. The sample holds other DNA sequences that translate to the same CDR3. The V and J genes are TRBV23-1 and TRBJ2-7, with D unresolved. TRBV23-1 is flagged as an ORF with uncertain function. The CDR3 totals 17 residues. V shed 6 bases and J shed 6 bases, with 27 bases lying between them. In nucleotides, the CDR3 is TGCGCCAGCAGCCGGCCTCTGTGGCAAGGGTTTCAAGGCGAGCAGTACTTC. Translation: CASSRPLWQGFQGEQYF.

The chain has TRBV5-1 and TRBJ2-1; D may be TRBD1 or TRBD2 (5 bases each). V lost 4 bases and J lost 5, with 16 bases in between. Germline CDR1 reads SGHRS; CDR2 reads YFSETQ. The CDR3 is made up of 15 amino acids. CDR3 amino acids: CASSVVGERHNEQFF. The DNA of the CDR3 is TGCGCCAGCAGCGTTGTGGGGGAGAGGCACAATGAGCAGTTCTTC.

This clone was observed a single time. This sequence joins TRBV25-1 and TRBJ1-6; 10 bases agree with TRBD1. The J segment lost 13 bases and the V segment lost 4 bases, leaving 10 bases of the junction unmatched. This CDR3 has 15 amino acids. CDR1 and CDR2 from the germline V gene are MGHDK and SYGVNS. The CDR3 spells CASSVSPGTGVPLHF. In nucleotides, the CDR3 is TGTGCCAGCAGTGTCAGTCCCGGGACAGGGGTTCCCCTCCACTTT.

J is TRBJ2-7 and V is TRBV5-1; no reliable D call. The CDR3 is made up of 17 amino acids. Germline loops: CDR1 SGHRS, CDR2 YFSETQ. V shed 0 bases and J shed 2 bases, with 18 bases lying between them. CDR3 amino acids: CASSLASTQAFAYEQYF. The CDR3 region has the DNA TGCGCCAGCAGCTTGGCCTCTACGCAGGCGTTCGCCTACGAGCAGTACTTC.

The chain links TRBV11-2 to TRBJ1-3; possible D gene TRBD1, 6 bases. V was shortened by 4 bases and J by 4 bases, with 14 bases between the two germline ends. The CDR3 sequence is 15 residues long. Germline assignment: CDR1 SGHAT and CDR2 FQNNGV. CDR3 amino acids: CASSSQGLSGNTIYF. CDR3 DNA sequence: TGTGCCAGCAGCTCACAGGGACTCTCGGGAAACACCATATATTTT.

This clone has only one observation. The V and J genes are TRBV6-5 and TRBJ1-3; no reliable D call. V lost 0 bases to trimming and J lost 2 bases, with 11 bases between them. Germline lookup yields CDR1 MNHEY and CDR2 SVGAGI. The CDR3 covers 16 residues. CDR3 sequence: CASSYSGRSAGNTIYF. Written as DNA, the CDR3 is TGTGCCAGCAGTTACTCAGGAAGGAGTGCTGGAAACACCATATATTTT.

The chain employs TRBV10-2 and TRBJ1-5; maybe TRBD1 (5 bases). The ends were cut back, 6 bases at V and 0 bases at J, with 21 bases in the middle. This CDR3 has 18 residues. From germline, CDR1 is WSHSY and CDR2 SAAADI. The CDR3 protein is CASSLTSAGSSSNQPQHF. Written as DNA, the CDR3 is TGCGCCAGCAGCCTCACTAGCGCAGGGAGTAGTAGCAATCAGCCCCAGCATTTT.

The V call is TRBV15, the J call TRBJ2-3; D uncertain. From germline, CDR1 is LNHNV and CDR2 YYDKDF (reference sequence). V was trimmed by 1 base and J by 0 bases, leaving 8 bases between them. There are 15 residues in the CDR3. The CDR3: CATSRAPFSTDTQYF. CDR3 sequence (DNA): TGTGCCACCAGCAGAGCTCCCTTTAGCACAGATACGCAGTATTTT.

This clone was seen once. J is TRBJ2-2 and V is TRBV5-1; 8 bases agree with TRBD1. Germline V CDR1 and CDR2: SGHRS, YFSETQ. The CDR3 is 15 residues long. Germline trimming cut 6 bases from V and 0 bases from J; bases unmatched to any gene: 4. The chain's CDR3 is CASNKQGANTGELFF. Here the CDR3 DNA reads TGCGCCAGCAACAAACAGGGGGCGAACACCGGGGAGCTGTTTTTT.

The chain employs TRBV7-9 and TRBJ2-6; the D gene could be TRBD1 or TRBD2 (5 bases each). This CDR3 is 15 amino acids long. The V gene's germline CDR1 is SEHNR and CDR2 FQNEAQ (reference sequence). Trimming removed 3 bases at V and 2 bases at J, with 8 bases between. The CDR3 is CASSFLGAGANVLTF. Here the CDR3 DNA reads TGTGCCAGCAGCTTCCTGGGGGCTGGGGCCAACGTCCTGACTTTC.

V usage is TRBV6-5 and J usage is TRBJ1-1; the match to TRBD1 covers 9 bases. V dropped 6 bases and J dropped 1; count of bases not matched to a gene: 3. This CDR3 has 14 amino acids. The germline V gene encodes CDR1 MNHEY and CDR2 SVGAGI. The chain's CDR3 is CASRLTGGNTEAFF. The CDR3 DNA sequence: TGTGCCAGCAGGCTGACAGGGGGGAACACTGAAGCTTTCTTT.

CDR3 sequence: CASSYSRTGRNTEAFF. The CDR3 DNA reads as TGTGCCAGCAGTTACTCGCGGACAGGGAGGAACACTGAAGCTTTCTTT. The rearrangement links TRBV6-5 to TRBJ1-1; 8 bases are a match to TRBD1. Germline CDR1 and CDR2: MNHEY and SVGAGI. This CDR3 has 16 amino acids. Losses at the gene ends were 0 bases for V and 1 base for J; bases not matched to a gene: 4.

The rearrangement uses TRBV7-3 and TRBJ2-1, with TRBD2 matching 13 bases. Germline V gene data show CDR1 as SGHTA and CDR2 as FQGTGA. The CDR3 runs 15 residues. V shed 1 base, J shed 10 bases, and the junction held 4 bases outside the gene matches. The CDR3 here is CASSLIGLAGDEQFF. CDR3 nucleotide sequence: TGTGCCAGCAGCTTAATTGGACTAGCGGGAGACGAGCAGTTCTTC.

For the CDR3, the DNA is TGTGCCAGCAGTCTCGTAGCGGGAGCCTTGAATGAGCAGTTCTTC. This sequence encodes CASSLVAGALNEQFF. V gene TRBV2 combines with J gene TRBJ2-1, with 9 positions matching TRBD2. Germline CDR1 is SNHLY and CDR2 is FYNNEI. J gave up 7 bases and V 5 bases, and 9 bases lay outside the gene matches. The CDR3 length is 15 residues.